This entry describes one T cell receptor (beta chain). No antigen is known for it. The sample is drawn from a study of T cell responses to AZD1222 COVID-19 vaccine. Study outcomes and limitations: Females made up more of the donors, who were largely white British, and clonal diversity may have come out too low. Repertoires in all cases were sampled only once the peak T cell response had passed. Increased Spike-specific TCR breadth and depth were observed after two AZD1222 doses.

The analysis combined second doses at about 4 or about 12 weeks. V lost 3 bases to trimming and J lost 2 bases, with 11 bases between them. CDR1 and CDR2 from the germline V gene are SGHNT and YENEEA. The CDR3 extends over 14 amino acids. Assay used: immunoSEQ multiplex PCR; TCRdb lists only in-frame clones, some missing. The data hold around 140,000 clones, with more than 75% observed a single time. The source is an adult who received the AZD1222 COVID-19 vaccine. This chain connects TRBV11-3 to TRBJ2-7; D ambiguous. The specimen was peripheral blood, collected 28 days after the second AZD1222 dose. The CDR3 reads CASSLGNGPYEQYF. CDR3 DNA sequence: TGTGCCAGCAGCTTGGGGAACGGACCCTACGAGCAGTACTTC.